This paragraph reports one T cell receptor beta chain. Its recognized antigen is unknown. No much larger clone exists at a distance of one base, and base qualities are not known. Library preparation employed 5' RACE. The sequencer was an Illumina HiSeq 2500. A second PCR of roughly 7 to 11 cycles was performed with a sample-barcoded 5' primer and a J-beta primer mix. A unique molecular identifier was introduced onto each TCR beta cDNA molecule by a template-switch 5' adaptor carrying 12 random nucleotides. At least 2.5 million CDR3-containing paired-end reads were obtained from each sample. First-strand cDNA synthesis was performed from all RNA using the Mint cDNA synthesis kit, with priming by a TRBC-specific oligonucleotide. After uracil-DNA glycosylase treatment, a first 18-cycle PCR used universal primers M1SS and BC2_uni_R on all cDNA. As for the authors' bioinformatics: For normalization, 1 million high-quality reads were randomly selected from each sample, with every read carrying a distinct molecular identifier. Instead of being binned into consensus sequences, reads that shared molecular identifiers were thrown out. MiTCR, with a Q25 quality threshold and the strictest error-elimination algorithm, was used for CDR3 identification, clonotype clustering and error correction. A nonparametric unseen species model with Euler transformation was used to estimate a lower bound on total TCR beta diversity. Through fastp at Q25 and MiXCR, TCRdb rebuilt clones from the public reads, retaining in-frame beta chains. Rows are unified per CDR3 protein, each entry keeping the most common DNA and genes. The V and J calls reflect TCRdb's pipeline rather than the authors' work. The sample yields 850,000 to 1,000,000 distinct CDR3 sequences; approximately 49% were counted once. The biggest ten clones account for 13% of the sample.

The record originates from a study of blood T cells in healthy people across ages (dated by TCRdb to between 2014 and 2017). Background on the whole study: In model experiments, roughly one uniquely barcoded TCR beta cDNA molecule per two T cells was captured by template switching. The donors were divided into four age groups: young (average around 15 years), middle-aged (approximately 39), aged (approximately 62) and long-lived (82). Donors of different ages were randomly distributed across sequencing lanes to avoid experimental bias. Two additional independent replicas of 1 million unique cDNA reads from the same blood draw were analyzed for two donors (one aged 18 to 30 and one aged 80 or older). To track age-related changes in TCR beta repertoire diversity, the study relied on deep sequencing normalized with unique cDNA molecular identifiers.

There are 15 amino acids in the CDR3, from cysteine to phenylalanine inclusive. The sequence is cut down to CDR3 DNA, 45 bases in frame from base 1. Sequences SGHDT (CDR1) and YYEEEE (CDR2) are obtained from the germline V gene. At the junction V is shortened by 1 base and J by 8 bases, with 18 bases in between. Study-wide findings and limitations: Observed TCR beta diversity per million T cells fell roughly linearly with age, and a significant reduction was already apparent by age around 40. Total diversity estimates from one million sequenced T cells were considered lower bounds and underestimates. Conclusive comparison of naive and antigen-experienced compartments was prevented by the profiling of bulk unsorted PBMCs. There was a strong correlation between observed TCR beta diversity and the percentage of naive T cells measured by flow cytometry. Compared with the aged group, the long-lived group had more naive CD4+ T cells, fewer expanded clones and increased TCR diversity, suggesting age selection. Because the CMV infection status of the donors was unknown, age-related changes in expanded clonotypes may potentially have been confounded.

The donors were roughly 40 Caucasian individuals from Russia, aged about 6 to 100 years, who were systemically healthy. Each donor gave 9.5 to 10 milliliters of peripheral blood, drawn into EDTA-treated Vacutainer tubes. Ficoll-Paque density-gradient centrifugation was used to isolate PBMCs, with at least 6.5 million per sample. Total RNA was extracted from PBMCs with Trizol reagent, with at least 6 micrograms obtained per sample. For every donor, flow cytometry on a PBMC aliquot measured the percentage of naive CD45RAhigh/CD27high T cells. The specimen was blood. The chain joins TRBV5-6 to TRBJ1-2; a confident D gene designation cannot be given. The receptor was isolated from a young man in good health. DNA sequence: TGTGCCAGCAGCTTGTATGACCGGTTTCGGGGAGGCTACACCTTC. It translates to CASSLYDRFRGGYTF.